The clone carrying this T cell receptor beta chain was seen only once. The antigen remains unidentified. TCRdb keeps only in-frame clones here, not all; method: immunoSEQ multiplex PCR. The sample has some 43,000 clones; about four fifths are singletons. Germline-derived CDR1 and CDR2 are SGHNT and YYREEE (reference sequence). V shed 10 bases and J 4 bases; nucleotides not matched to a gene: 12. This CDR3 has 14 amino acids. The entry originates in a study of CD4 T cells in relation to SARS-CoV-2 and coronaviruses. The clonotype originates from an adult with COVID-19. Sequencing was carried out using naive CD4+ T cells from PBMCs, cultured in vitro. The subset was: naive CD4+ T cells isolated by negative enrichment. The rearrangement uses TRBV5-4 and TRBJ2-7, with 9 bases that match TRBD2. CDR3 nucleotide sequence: TGTGCCTCGGCCCAAGCTAGCGGGATATACGAGCAGTACTTC. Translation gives CASAQASGIYEQYF.